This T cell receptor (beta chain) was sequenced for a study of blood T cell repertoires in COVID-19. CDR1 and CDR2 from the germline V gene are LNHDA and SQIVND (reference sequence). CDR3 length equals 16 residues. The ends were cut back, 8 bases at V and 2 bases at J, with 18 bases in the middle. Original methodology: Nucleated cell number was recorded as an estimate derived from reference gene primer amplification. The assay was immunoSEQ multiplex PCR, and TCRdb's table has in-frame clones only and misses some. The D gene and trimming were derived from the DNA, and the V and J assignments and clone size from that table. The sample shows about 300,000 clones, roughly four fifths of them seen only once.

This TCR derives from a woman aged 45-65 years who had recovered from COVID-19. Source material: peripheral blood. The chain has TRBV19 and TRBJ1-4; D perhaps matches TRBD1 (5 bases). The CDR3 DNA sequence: TGTGCCAGTGGGGAGGGGATTGGAGCGACTAATGAAAAACTGTTTTTT. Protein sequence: CASGEGIGATNEKLFF.